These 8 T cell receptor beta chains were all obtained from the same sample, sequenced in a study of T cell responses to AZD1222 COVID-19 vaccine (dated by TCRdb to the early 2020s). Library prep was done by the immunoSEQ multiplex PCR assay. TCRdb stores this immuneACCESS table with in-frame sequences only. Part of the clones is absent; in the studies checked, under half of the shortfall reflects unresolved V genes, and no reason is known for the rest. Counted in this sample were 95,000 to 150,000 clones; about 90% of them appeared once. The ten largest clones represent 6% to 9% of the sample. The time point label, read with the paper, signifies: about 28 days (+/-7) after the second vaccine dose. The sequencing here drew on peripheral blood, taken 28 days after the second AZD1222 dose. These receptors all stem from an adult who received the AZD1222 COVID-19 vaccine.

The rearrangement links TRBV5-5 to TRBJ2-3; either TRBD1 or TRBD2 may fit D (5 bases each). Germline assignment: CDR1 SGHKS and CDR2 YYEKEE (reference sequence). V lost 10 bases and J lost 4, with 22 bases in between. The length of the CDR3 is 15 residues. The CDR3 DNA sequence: TGTGCCGGACGATTGGGGACGAGGATCCCAGATACGCAGTATTTT. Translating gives CAGRLGTRIPDTQYF.

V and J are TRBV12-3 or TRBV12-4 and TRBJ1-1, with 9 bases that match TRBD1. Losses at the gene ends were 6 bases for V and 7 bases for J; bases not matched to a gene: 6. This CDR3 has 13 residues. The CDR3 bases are TGTGCCAGCAGAGACAGGGGGATCGGTGAAGCTTTCTTT. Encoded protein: CASRDRGIGEAFF.

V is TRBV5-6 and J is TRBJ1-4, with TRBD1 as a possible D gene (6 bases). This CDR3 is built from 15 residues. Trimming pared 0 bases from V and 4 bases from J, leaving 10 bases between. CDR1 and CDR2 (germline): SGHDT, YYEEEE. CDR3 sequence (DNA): TGTGCCAGCAGCTTGGGGACAGTGAGTAATGAAAAACTGTTTTTT. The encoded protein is CASSLGTVSNEKLFF.

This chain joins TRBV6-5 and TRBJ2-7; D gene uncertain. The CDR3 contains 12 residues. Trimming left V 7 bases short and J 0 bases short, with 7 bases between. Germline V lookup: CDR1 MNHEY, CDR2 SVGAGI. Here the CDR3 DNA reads TGTGCCAGCATGTCAAGCTCCTACGAGCAGTACTTC. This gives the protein CASMSSSYEQYF.

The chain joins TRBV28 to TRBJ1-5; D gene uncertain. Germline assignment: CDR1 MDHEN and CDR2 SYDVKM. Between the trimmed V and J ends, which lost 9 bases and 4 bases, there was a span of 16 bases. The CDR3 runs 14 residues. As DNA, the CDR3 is TGTGCCAGTCATACTGAGACGGGGAATCAGCCCCAGCATTTT. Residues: CASHTETGNQPQHF. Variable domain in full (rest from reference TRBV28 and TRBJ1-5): DVKVTQSSRYLVKRTGEKVFLECVQDMDHENMFWYRQDPGLGLRLIYFSYDVKMKEKGDIPEGYSVSREKKERFSLILESASTNQTSMYLCASHTETGNQPQHFGDGTRLSIL.

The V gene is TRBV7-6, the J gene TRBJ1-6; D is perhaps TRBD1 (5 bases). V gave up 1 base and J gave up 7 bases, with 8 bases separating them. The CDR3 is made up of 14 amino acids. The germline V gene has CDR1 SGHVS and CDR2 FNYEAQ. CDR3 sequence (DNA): TGTGCCAGCAGCTTAGAGACAGAGAATTCACCCCTCCACTTT. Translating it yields CASSLETENSPLHF.

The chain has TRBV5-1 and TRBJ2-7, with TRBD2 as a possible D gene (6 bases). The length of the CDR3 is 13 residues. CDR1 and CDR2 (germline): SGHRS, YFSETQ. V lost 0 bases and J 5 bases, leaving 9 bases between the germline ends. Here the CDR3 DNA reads TGCGCCAGCAGCTTGGCGGAGGGCCACGAGCAGTACTTC. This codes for CASSLAEGHEQYF.

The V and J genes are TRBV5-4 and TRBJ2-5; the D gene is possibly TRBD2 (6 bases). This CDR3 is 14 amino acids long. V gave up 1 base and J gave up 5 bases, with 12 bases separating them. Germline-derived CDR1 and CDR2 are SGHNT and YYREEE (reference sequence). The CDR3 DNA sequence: TGTGCCAGCAGCTTGCGGGGGATGGGGGAGACCCAGTACTTC. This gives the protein CASSLRGMGETQYF.